The 32 T cell receptor beta chains in this list originate from one sample, sequenced in a study of blood T cell repertoires in COVID-19. Here immunoSEQ multiplex PCR was the method, and the copy in TCRdb shows in-frame clones only, minus some. The sample contains approximately 90,000 clones, around 80% of which appear only once. Sample: peripheral blood. The receptor source for this set is a human donor in a cohort sampled during active COVID-19.

This chain joins TRBV4-1 and TRBJ2-7, with 9 bases aligning to TRBD1. This CDR3 contains 15 residues. Losses at the gene ends were 3 bases for V and 4 bases for J; bases not matched to a gene: 7. Germline lookup yields CDR1 MGHRA and CDR2 YSYEKL. CDR3 sequence: CASSHPGQGIYEQYF. CDR3 DNA sequence: TGCGCCAGCAGCCATCCGGGACAGGGAATTTACGAGCAGTACTTC.

CDR3 loop: CASSLYGLAGSEQFF. The CDR3 DNA is TGTGCCAGCAGTTTATACGGACTAGCGGGATCAGAGCAGTTCTTC. The chain recombines TRBV28 with TRBJ2-1, with TRBD2 identical over 12 bases. J gave up 10 bases and V 1 base, and 5 bases lay outside the gene matches. The CDR3 is 15 amino acids. Germline V lookup: CDR1 MDHEN, CDR2 SYDVKM.

This chain uses TRBV27 with TRBJ1-4; TRBD1 matches 8 bases. V lost 6 bases to trimming and J lost 4 bases; unmatched junction nucleotides: 4. CDR3 length: 14 amino acids. The germline CDR1 and CDR2 sequences are MNHEY and SMNVEV (reference sequence). The CDR3, as DNA: TGTGCCAGCAGAGTACAGGGGGGTAATGAAAAACTGTTTTTT. It yields the protein CASRVQGGNEKLFF.

This chain uses TRBV2 with TRBJ2-2, with a weak D call TRBD2 (5 bases). Germline loops: CDR1 SNHLY, CDR2 FYNNEI. This CDR3 is built from 15 residues. V lost 6 bases and J 0 bases, leaving 11 bases between the germline ends. The CDR3: CASRLSDANTGELFF. The CDR3 DNA follows: TGTGCCAGCAGGCTTAGCGACGCGAACACCGGGGAGCTGTTTTTT.

The table lists this clone with a few counts. At one end, the junction sequence differs from germline, possibly due to a read error. The gene calls are TRBV7-7 and TRBJ2-1, with TRBD2 identical over 16 bases. Germline loops: CDR1 SSHAT, CDR2 FNYEAQ (reference sequence). CDR3 length: 16 amino acids. For the CDR3, the DNA is TGTGCTAGCAGCTCGGGACTAGCGGGGGGGGCCGATGAGCAGTTCTTC. This sequence encodes CASSSGLAGGADEQFF.

This clone appeared once. J is TRBJ1-4 and V is TRBV29-1; the match to TRBD1 covers 7 bases. The germline gives CDR1 SQVTM, CDR2 ANQGSEA. The J segment lost 7 bases and the V segment lost 7 bases, leaving 6 bases of the junction unmatched. This CDR3 has 12 residues. As DNA, the CDR3 is TGCAGCGCCCGACAGGGTAGTGAAAAACTGTTTTTT. The encoded protein is CSARQGSEKLFF.

This clone has only one observation. V and J are TRBV6-5 and TRBJ1-5; a weak D match, TRBD1 (5 bases). The CDR3 sequence is 15 residues long. The germline V gene has CDR1 MNHEY and CDR2 SVGAGI. The V end lost 6 bases, the J end lost 0 bases, and 12 bases lay between the germline ends. The CDR3, as DNA: TGTGCCAGCAGAGAGTCAGGGTTTAGCAATCAGCCCCAGCATTTT. The encoded protein is CASRESGFSNQPQHF.

This clone was seen a few times. The chain couples TRBV6-2 or TRBV6-3 to TRBJ2-6, with a weak D call TRBD2 (6 bases). Trimming shortened V by 3 bases and J by 0 bases, and 18 bases separated the two germline ends. The CDR3 length is 19 residues. From germline, CDR1 is MNHEY and CDR2 SVGEGT. The CDR3: CASSYLWRGLGSGANVLTF. CDR3 bases: TGTGCCAGCAGTTATCTCTGGCGGGGCTTAGGCTCTGGGGCCAACGTCCTGACTTTC.

This chain uses TRBV6-5 with TRBJ1-6, with 9 bases aligning to TRBD1. V lost 7 bases and J lost 7; bases outside the gene matches: 5. In germline, CDR1 is MNHEY, CDR2 SVGAGI. This CDR3 has 14 amino acids. The CDR3 loop is CASTQDRGNSPLHF. The CDR3 nucleotides read TGTGCCAGCACCCAGGACAGGGGAAATTCACCCCTCCACTTT.

V gene TRBV28 combines with J gene TRBJ1-5; no reliable D call. Germline V CDR1 and CDR2: MDHEN, SYDVKM. Trimming shortened V by 3 bases and J by 5 bases, and 11 bases separated the two germline ends. The CDR3 totals 14 residues. The CDR3 loop reads CASSFVPNYQPQHF. The CDR3 DNA sequence: TGTGCCAGCAGTTTTGTCCCGAACTATCAGCCCCAGCATTTT.

The rearrangement links TRBV23-1 to TRBJ2-1; 9 bases map to TRBD2. TRBV23-1 is an ORF for which the function is uncertain. The length of the CDR3 is 15 residues. After removal of 3 bases from V and 6 bases from J, the junction contained 6 bases not matched to a gene. The CDR3 DNA sequence: TGCGCCAGCAGTCAGCCTAGCGGGGACCCCAATGAGCAGTTCTTC. Protein: CASSQPSGDPNEQFF.

The chain joins TRBV18 to TRBJ1-1; TRBD1 is a possible D gene (6 bases). Trimming removed 4 bases from V and 1 base from J, with 7 bases in between. Germline assignment: CDR1 KGHSH and CDR2 LQKENI. CDR3 size: 13 residues. This CDR3 is CASSQGQNTEAFF. CDR3 nucleotides: TGTGCCAGCTCACAGGGACAGAACACTGAAGCTTTCTTT.

The chain has TRBV5-8 and TRBJ2-1, with TRBD1 matching over 8 bases. This CDR3 contains 15 residues. Germline assignment: CDR1 SGHTS and CDR2 YDEGEE. J was trimmed by 5 bases and V by 4 bases; bases with no gene match: 8. CDR3 loop: CASSLRGRGNNEQFF. The CDR3 DNA reads as TGTGCCAGCAGCCTCAGGGGGCGCGGAAACAATGAGCAGTTCTTC.

CDR3 residues: CASSTPTSGGSYNEQFF. The CDR3, as DNA: TGTGCCAGCAGCACTCCGACTAGCGGGGGCTCCTACAATGAGCAGTTCTTC. The chain combines TRBV7-8 with TRBJ2-1; 12 bases line up with TRBD2. The CDR3 runs 17 residues. Trimming at V came to 5 bases and at J to 0 bases, leaving 5 bases not matched to a gene. The germline V gene has CDR1 SGHVS and CDR2 FQNEAQ.

The chain combines TRBV28 with TRBJ1-6; the D is unclear. V dropped 3 bases and J dropped 0 bases, with 9 bases sitting between them. Germline CDR1 MDHEN, CDR2 SYDVKM. The CDR3 sequence is 16 residues long. CDR3 region: CASSFIRSSYNSPLHF. CDR3 bases: TGTGCCAGCAGTTTCATCCGGAGCTCCTATAATTCACCCCTCCACTTT.

This clone was recorded a few times. This chain connects TRBV3-1 (or the pseudogene TRBV3-2) to TRBJ1-6; no reliable D call. Germline V lookup: CDR1 LGHDT, CDR2 YNNKEL (reference sequence). This CDR3 comprises 13 residues. With 1 base removed from V and 7 bases from J, the gap between germline ends came to 5 bases. The DNA of the CDR3 is TGTGCCAGCAGCCAAGCCGTGAATTCACCCCTCCACTTT. It is translated as CASSQAVNSPLHF.

V is TRBV30 and J is TRBJ2-5, with D maybe TRBD2 (6 bases). V was shortened by 3 bases and J by 5 bases, with 19 bases between the two germline ends. In germline, CDR1 is GTSNPN, CDR2 SVGIG (reference sequence). The CDR3 consists of 15 residues. The CDR3 here is CAWRGGLTEGETQYF. Here the CDR3 DNA reads TGTGCCTGGAGGGGGGGACTGACGGAAGGGGAGACCCAGTACTTC.

This chain joins TRBV6-5 and TRBJ1-2; TRBD1 might be the D (5 bases). Germline values: CDR1 MNHEY, CDR2 SVGAGI. V was shortened by 0 bases and J by 4 bases, with 12 bases between the two germline ends. The CDR3 consists of 15 residues. DNA of the CDR3: TGTGCCAGCAGTTACTCTATCGGCAGGGCCTATGGCTACACCTTC. It yields the protein CASSYSIGRAYGYTF.

This clone was seen more than once but under ten times. V gene TRBV6-6 combines with J gene TRBJ1-2, with TRBD1 matching 7 bases. V lost 6 bases to trimming and J lost 5 bases; unmatched junction nucleotides: 6. CDR3 length: 13 residues. Germline-derived CDR1 and CDR2 are MNHNY and SVGAGI (reference sequence). The CDR3 DNA follows: TGTGCCAGCAGCCCTTCAGGGGGGTATGGCTACACCTTC. It encodes CASSPSGGYGYTF.

This chain uses TRBV2 with TRBJ1-1; D ambiguous. CDR3 length: 12 amino acids. CDR1 is SNHLY and CDR2 is FYNNEI in the germline V gene. V was shortened by 3 bases and J by 7 bases, with 9 bases between the two germline ends. CDR3 coding DNA: TGTGCCAGCAGTGATCCGGCGGTTGAAGCTTTCTTT. It specifies CASSDPAVEAFF.

The chain links TRBV6-5 to TRBJ1-4, with TRBD1 as a possible D gene (5 bases). The V and J ends lost 0 bases and 6 bases respectively, with 14 bases between them. From germline, CDR1 is MNHEY and CDR2 SVGAGI. This CDR3 is built from 16 residues. The CDR3 protein is CASSYSGGAVDEKLFF. Written as DNA, the CDR3 is TGTGCCAGCAGTTACTCGGGGGGAGCGGTTGATGAAAAACTGTTTTTT.

The chain is built from TRBV19 and TRBJ2-1, with 14 nucleotides matching TRBD2. Germline CDR1 and CDR2: LNHDA and SQIVND (reference sequence). The junction had 7 bases not matched to a gene; V was cut back by 3 bases and J by 9 bases. This CDR3 is built from 16 residues. The DNA for the CDR3 is TGTGCCAGTAGTATGGGGACTAGCGGGAGTTCGAGTGAGCAGTTCTTC. The encoded protein is CASSMGTSGSSSEQFF.

The V and J genes are TRBV24-1 and TRBJ2-1, with D perhaps matching TRBD2 (5 bases). The germline gives CDR1 KGHDR, CDR2 SFDVKD. V was cut by 4 bases and J by 0 bases, with 12 bases left in between. The CDR3 spans 16 residues. The CDR3 nucleotides are TGTGCCACCAGTGACCGTAGCGCGAGCTCCTACAATGAGCAGTTCTTC. It specifies CATSDRSASSYNEQFF.

The rearrangement uses TRBV6-5 and TRBJ2-3; TRBD1 aligns across 7 bases. V lost 2 bases and J lost 1; bases outside the gene matches: 3. The CDR3 sequence is 15 residues long. Germline V lookup: CDR1 MNHEY, CDR2 SVGAGI. Here the CDR3 DNA reads TGTGCCAGCAGTTACGGGACAGCCCGCACAGATACGCAGTATTTT. Protein sequence: CASSYGTARTDTQYF.

The rearrangement links TRBV5-1 to TRBJ2-1; 9 bases are shared with TRBD2. The V gene's germline CDR1 is SGHRS and CDR2 YFSETQ. The CDR3 sequence is 17 residues long. V was pared by 0 bases and J by 4 bases, with 8 bases of the junction left unmatched. CDR3 coding DNA: TGCGCCAGCAGCTTGGGTCTAGCGGGACGCTCTTACAATGAGCAGTTCTTC. This codes for CASSLGLAGRSYNEQFF.

This chain uses TRBV10-3 with TRBJ2-7; unclear D gene. Trimming pared 10 bases from V and 0 bases from J, leaving 7 bases between. CDR1 is ENHRY and CDR2 is SYGVKD in the germline V gene. CDR3 size: 11 residues. The CDR3 here is CATSPSYEQYF. CDR3 coding DNA: TGTGCCACAAGCCCCTCCTACGAGCAGTACTTC.

The rearrangement uses TRBV7-2 and TRBJ2-1, with TRBD2 matching 8 bases. The trim removed 1 base at V and 8 bases at J, leaving 4 bases unmatched. Per germline, CDR1 SGHTA and CDR2 FQGNSA. The CDR3 contains 14 residues. The CDR3 DNA reads TGTGCCAGCAGCTTAGTAGTAGCGGGACATGAGCAGTTCTTC. This sequence encodes CASSLVVAGHEQFF.

This sequence joins TRBV19 and TRBJ1-2; D perhaps matches TRBD1 (5 bases). CDR1 is LNHDA and CDR2 is SQIVND in the germline V gene (reference sequence). The ends were cut back, 7 bases at V and 0 bases at J, with 18 bases in the middle. This CDR3 spans 16 amino acids. The CDR3 loop is CASTKPGDSSNYGYTF. The CDR3 DNA is TGTGCCAGTACCAAGCCGGGTGACAGCTCTAACTATGGCTACACCTTC.

As for this clone: The germline gene is not matched at one end of the junction; a read error may be the cause. The V call is TRBV7-7, the J call TRBJ2-6, with D possibly TRBD1 on 6 matching bases. The CDR3 totals 14 residues. The germline CDR1 and CDR2 sequences are SSHAT and FNYEAQ (reference sequence). The CDR3 DNA follows: TGTGCTAGCAGCGCCGGGACAGGGGCCAACGTCCTGACTTTC. Protein: CASSAGTGANVLTF.

Regarding this clone: The junction departs from germline at one end; a sequencing error may be responsible. This chain joins TRBV7-9 and TRBJ2-7, with 9 bases that match TRBD2. This CDR3 has 11 amino acids. Germline CDR1 SEHNR, CDR2 FQNEAQ (reference sequence). CDR3 in DNA: TGTGCCAGCGGCGGGAGGGCGCCGGCAGAGTTC. It specifies CASGGRAPAEF.

The chain combines TRBV28 with TRBJ2-5; possibly TRBD1 for D (6 bases). V lost 2 bases and J lost 2, with 15 bases in between. The CDR3 spans 16 residues. The germline V gene encodes CDR1 MDHEN and CDR2 SYDVKM. The CDR3 sequence is CASSLTDSYLQETQYF. The DNA of the CDR3 is TGTGCCAGCAGTTTAACGGACAGCTATCTGCAAGAGACCCAGTACTTC.

V gene TRBV9 combines with J gene TRBJ2-1, with 10 positions matching TRBD1. This CDR3 has 16 residues. With 3 bases clipped from V and 4 bases from J, the junction kept 7 bases outside the gene matches. Germline V gene sequence: CDR1 SGDLS, CDR2 YYNGEE. The CDR3 here is CASSGYRDRGYNEQFF. As DNA, the CDR3 is TGTGCCAGCAGCGGCTATCGGGACAGGGGATACAATGAGCAGTTCTTC.